A single sample gave rise to the 4 T cell receptor beta chains below, sequenced in a study of T cell responses to AZD1222 COVID-19 vaccine (dated by TCRdb to the early 2020s). Library preparation used the immunoSEQ multiplex PCR assay. TCRdb's version of the immuneACCESS table is confined to in-frame rearrangements and falls short of the full clone set. An unresolved V gene accounts for under half of the shortfall where checked; the remainder is of unknown origin. The sample table holds 150,000 to 200,000 clones, of which almost 95% were seen once. Clones ranked in the top ten supply about 9.2% of the sample. Sample time point, as interpreted from the label and publication: baseline before first vaccination. Sequencing used peripheral blood, obtained on day 0 of AZD1222 vaccination. Every receptor here comes from an adult in good health.

This rearrangement joins TRBV7-3 to TRBJ2-1; no clear D gene. The CDR3 is 17 amino acids. The V gene's germline CDR1 is SGHTA and CDR2 FQGTGA. The germline V and J ends were trimmed by 5 bases and 0 bases, with 17 bases remaining between them. CDR3 loop: CASSPKPGSSSYNEQFF. The CDR3 bases are TGTGCCAGCAGCCCCAAGCCCGGGTCCAGCTCCTACAATGAGCAGTTCTTC. Based on the CDR3 plus reference TRBV7-3 and TRBJ2-1, the full variable domain is GAGVSQTPSNKVTEKGKYVELRCDPISGHTALYWYRQSLGQGPEFLIYFQGTGAADDSGLPNDRFFAVRPEGSVSTLKIQRTERGDSAVYLCASSPKPGSSSYNEQFFGPGTRLTVL.

The J gene is TRBJ2-7, the V gene TRBV28; 7 nucleotides line up with TRBD2. Trimming removed 5 bases from V and 3 bases from J; junction bases left unmatched: 7. The germline V gene has CDR1 MDHEN and CDR2 SYDVKM. This CDR3 has 14 residues. The chain's CDR3 is CASSRGGSNYEQYF. For the CDR3, the DNA is TGTGCCAGCAGTCGTGGCGGGAGTAACTACGAGCAGTACTTC.

CDR3 sequence reads: CASSYSGVGQETQYF. For the CDR3, the DNA is TGTGCCAGCAGCTACTCGGGAGTAGGTCAGGAGACCCAGTACTTC. J is TRBJ2-5 and V is TRBV7-3; possibly TRBD2 for D (6 bases). V gave up 4 bases and J gave up 5 bases, with 17 bases separating them. The CDR3 runs 15 residues. Germline V lookup: CDR1 SGHTA, CDR2 FQGTGA.

The V and J genes are TRBV5-6 and TRBJ2-7; the match to TRBD2 covers 13 bases. The trim removed 4 bases at V and 5 bases at J, leaving 6 bases unmatched. The germline V gene encodes CDR1 SGHDT and CDR2 YYEEEE. The CDR3 consists of 15 residues. CDR3: CASSRRGTSGNEQYF. In nucleotides, the CDR3 is TGTGCCAGCAGCCGCCGAGGGACTAGCGGGAACGAGCAGTACTTC.